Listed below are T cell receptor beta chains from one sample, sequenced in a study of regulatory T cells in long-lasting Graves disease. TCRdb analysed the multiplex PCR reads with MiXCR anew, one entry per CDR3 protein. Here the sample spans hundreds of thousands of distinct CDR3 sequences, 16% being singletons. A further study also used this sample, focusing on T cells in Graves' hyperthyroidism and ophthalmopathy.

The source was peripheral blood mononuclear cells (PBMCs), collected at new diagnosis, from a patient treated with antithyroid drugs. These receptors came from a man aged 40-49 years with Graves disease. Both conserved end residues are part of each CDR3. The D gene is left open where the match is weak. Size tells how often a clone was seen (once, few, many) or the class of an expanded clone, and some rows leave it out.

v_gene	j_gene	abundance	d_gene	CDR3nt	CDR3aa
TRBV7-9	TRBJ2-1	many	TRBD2	TGTGCCAGCAGCACGGGACTAATCCCCTACAATGAGCAGTTCTTC	CASSTGLIPYNEQFF
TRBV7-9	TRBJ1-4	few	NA	TGTGCCAGCAGCGACTGGGCAGCAACTAATGAAAAACTGTTTTTT	CASSDWAATNEKLFF
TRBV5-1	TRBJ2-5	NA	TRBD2	TGCGCCAGCGGGACTAGCGGGGGGCCGCCGCAGTACTTC	CASGTSGGPPQYF
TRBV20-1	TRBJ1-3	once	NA	TGCAGTGCTAGAGATCTGGAGGGGGTACTCGACGGAAACACCATATATTTT	CSARDLEGVLDGNTIYF
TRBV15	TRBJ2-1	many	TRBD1	TGTGCCACCAGCAGAGGGATCGGGACAGGGGATCATGAGCAGTTCTTC	CATSRGIGTGDHEQFF
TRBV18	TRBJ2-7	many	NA	TGTGCCAGCTCAGGGCAGCTATCCTACGAGCAGTACTTC	CASSGQLSYEQYF
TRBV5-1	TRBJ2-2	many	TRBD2	TGCGCCAGCAGCTCCCCCGCGGGTAGCGGGGGCCGCAACACCGGGGAGCTGTTTTTT	CASSSPAGSGGRNTGELFF
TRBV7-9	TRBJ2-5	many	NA	TGTGCCAGCAGCCCACAGGAGAACCCCGGAGAGACCCAGTACTTC	CASSPQENPGETQYF
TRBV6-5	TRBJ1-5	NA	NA	TGTGCCAGCAGTTATAGGAAGGGGCACCAGCATTTT	CASSYRKGHQHF
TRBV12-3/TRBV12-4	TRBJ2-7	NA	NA	TGTGCCAGCACCCAAGACTGGGCCTACGAGCAGTACTTC	CASTQDWAYEQYF
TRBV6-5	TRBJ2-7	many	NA	TGTGCCAGCAGTTACGGCGGACAGCTGAAAATGGAGCAGTACTTC	CASSYGGQLKMEQYF
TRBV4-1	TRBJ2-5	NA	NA	TGCGCCAGCAGCCCACAGGGAGGCCGAGGAACCCAGTACTTC	CASSPQGGRGTQYF
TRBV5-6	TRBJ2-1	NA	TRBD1	TGTGCCAGCAGCTCGCCGGGACAGCCCTACAATGAGCAGTTCTTC	CASSSPGQPYNEQFF
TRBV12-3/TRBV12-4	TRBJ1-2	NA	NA	TGTGCCAGCAGTTTAGGTATTGGCATCGGCTACACCTTC	CASSLGIGIGYTF
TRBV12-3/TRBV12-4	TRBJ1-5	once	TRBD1	TGTGCCAGCAGTCCCCTGACAGGGGGCCAACAGCCCCAGCATTTT	CASSPLTGGQQPQHF
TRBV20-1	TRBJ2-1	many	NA	TGCAGTGCTAGGCGCAGGGTGAATGAGCAGTTCTTC	CSARRRVNEQFF
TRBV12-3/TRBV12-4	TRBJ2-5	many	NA	TGTGCCAGCAGTTTTCAGACCCAGTACTTC	CASSFQTQYF
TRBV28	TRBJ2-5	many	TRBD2	TGTGCCAGCAGTTTTGGAGCGGGGGACCCGTACCAAGAGACCCAGTACTTC	CASSFGAGDPYQETQYF
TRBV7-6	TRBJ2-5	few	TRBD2	TGTGCCAGCAGCTTAGCTAGCGGGGGGGTCGAGAAGTACTTC	CASSLASGGVEKYF
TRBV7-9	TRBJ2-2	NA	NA	TGTGCCAGCAGCCTCGACTTGGACACCGGGGAGCTGTTTTTT	CASSLDLDTGELFF
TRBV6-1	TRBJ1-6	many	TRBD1	TGTGCCAGCAGGATGACAGGGTCCTCACCCCTCCACTTT	CASRMTGSSPLHF
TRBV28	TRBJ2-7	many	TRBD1	TGTGCCAGCAGCCACCGGGACAGGGACTACGAGCAGTACTTC	CASSHRDRDYEQYF
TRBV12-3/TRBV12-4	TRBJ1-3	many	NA	TGTGCCAGCAGTTTTAGTGGTGGAAACACCATATATTTT	CASSFSGGNTIYF
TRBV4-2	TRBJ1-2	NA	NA	TGTGCCAGCAGCCCGGCGGGGGCAGGGCATTCAGGTGGCTACACCTTC	CASSPAGAGHSGGYTF
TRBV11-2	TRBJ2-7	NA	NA	TGTGCCAGCAGCGAATTTGCCGGGACAATAAAGGGCTACGAGCAGTACTTC	CASSEFAGTIKGYEQYF
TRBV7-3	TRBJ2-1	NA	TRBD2	TGTGCCAGCAGCTTAGTTAGCGGGGGGGGGGAGCAGTTCTTC	CASSLVSGGGEQFF
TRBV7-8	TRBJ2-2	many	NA	TGTGCCAGCAGCTCACTAAACGCAGGGGTGGAAGGGGAGCTGTTTTTT	CASSSLNAGVEGELFF